This T cell receptor (beta chain) was sequenced in a study of T-cell reconstitution after alpha-beta-depleted transplantation in children. Study-level results: Several hundred expanded graft clones reportedly gave rise to the alpha-beta T cells present about two months after transplant. The main origin of T-cell counts and diversity one year after transplant was newly produced T cells. It was surviving recipient T cells and thymic progenitors that gave some patients high TCRbeta diversity at day 60.

Worth noting for this clonotype: Its antigen is not known.

CDR3 size: 14 residues. The junction had 8 bases not matched to a gene; V was cut back by 8 bases and J by 3 bases. Per germline, CDR1 MNHEY and CDR2 SVGEGT. Researchers prepared the TCRbeta library using unique molecular identifiers, the study reports. From the PCR reads, TCRdb called clonotypes with MiXCR, one entry per CDR3 protein. The repertoire holds hundreds of thousands of distinct CDR3 sequences, with roughly 13% as singletons. The receptor was isolated from a male patient between 5 and 17 years old who had a stem cell transplant for acute myeloid leukemia, so the T cells may come from the graft donor. The rearrangement links TRBV6-2 or TRBV6-3 to TRBJ2-7; the match to TRBD2 covers 9 bases. This specimen consisted of PBMCs, mostly from graft donor cells, obtained 360 days after TCRalphabeta/CD19-depleted stem cell transplant. The CDR3 sequence: CASRRGLAFYEQYF. CDR3 sequence (DNA): TGTGCCAGCCGCCGGGGACTAGCTTTCTACGAGCAGTACTTC.